The 7 T cell receptor beta chains in this list originate from one sample, sequenced in a study of T-cell memory formation after mild COVID-19. TCRdb re-analysed the 5' RACE reads in MiXCR, keeping a single row per CDR3 protein. Of around 300,000 distinct CDR3 sequences in the sample, approximately 19% were seen once. The sequenced sample was PBMCs or a T cell subset sorted from them (not recorded which). All receptors come from a young man who had mild COVID-19 (a few samples of this study predate the infection). Cell type and time point are not known.

The gene calls are TRBV2 and TRBJ2-4, with D possibly being TRBD1 (6 bases). Per germline, CDR1 SNHLY and CDR2 FYNNEI. V gave up 4 bases and J gave up 6 bases, with 16 bases separating them. This CDR3 spans 15 amino acids. The CDR3 here is CASSGQDGLGNIQYF. The CDR3 DNA is TGTGCCAGCAGTGGACAGGATGGACTGGGAAACATTCAGTACTTC.

This chain links TRBV5-5 with TRBJ2-2, with 7 positions matching TRBD1. Germline V gene lookup returns CDR1 SGHKS and CDR2 YYEKEE (reference sequence). This CDR3 comprises 16 residues. Germline trimming cut 3 bases from V and 10 bases from J; bases unmatched to any gene: 15. CDR3 in DNA: TGTGCCAGCAGCTGGGCCGGGACAGCCCTACGGGAGGAGCTGTTTTTT. Encoded protein: CASSWAGTALREELFF.

The rearrangement links TRBV5-6 to TRBJ2-7; D is perhaps TRBD1 (6 bases). CDR1 and CDR2 (germline): SGHDT, YYEEEE. The CDR3 has 13 residues. Trimming cost V 3 bases and J 4 bases, with 11 bases left between them. Here the CDR3 DNA reads TGTGCCAGCAGCTCCAGGGGAAGGTACGAGCAGTACTTC. It is translated as CASSSRGRYEQYF. The variable domain in full, with the rest retrieved from reference TRBV5-6 and TRBJ2-7, is DAGVTQSPTHLIKTRGQQVTLRCSPKSGHDTVSWYQQALGQGPQFIFQYYEEEERQRGNFPDRFSGHQFPNYSSELNVNALLLGDSALYLCASSSRGRYEQYFGPGTRLTVT.

This clonotype was seen a single time. The genes are TRBV27 and TRBJ1-2, with D tentatively TRBD1 (6 bases). Germline CDR1 is MNHEY and CDR2 is SMNVEV (reference sequence). Trimming cost V 5 bases and J 6 bases, with 19 bases left between them. The CDR3 consists of 15 residues. The CDR3 DNA is TGTGCCAGCAGTCCTCAGGGGCAGCAGGGTAATGGCTACACCTTC. Its translation: CASSPQGQQGNGYTF.

The rearrangement joins TRBV24-1 to TRBJ1-1, with D uncertain. CDR1 KGHDR and CDR2 SFDVKD come from the germline V gene. Deletions cut 6 bases from V and 0 bases from J, with 7 bases between. This CDR3 is 13 amino acids long. The CDR3 DNA sequence: TGTGCCACCAGTCTGGGTGTGAACACTGAAGCTTTCTTT. This encodes CATSLGVNTEAFF.

This clonotype has just a few counts. This chain connects TRBV5-1 to TRBJ2-1, with 11 nucleotides matching TRBD1. The CDR3 totals 17 residues. Trimming took 4 bases from V and 5 from J; bases not matched to a gene: 11. Germline CDR1 SGHRS, CDR2 YFSETQ. This chain's CDR3 is CASSTWDRGDNDNEQFF. The CDR3 DNA reads TGCGCCAGCAGCACCTGGGACAGGGGGGATAACGACAATGAGCAGTTCTTC.

This clonotype appeared many times. An end of the junction differs from the germline gene, which may be a read error. The CDR3 reads CASSLVAGARDEQFF. The CDR3, as DNA: TGTGCTAGCAGCTTAGTGGCAGGGGCCCGGGATGAGCAGTTCTTC. The rearrangement joins TRBV7-7 to TRBJ2-1; maybe TRBD1 (6 bases). There are 15 residues in the CDR3. Germline V gene data show CDR1 as SSHAT and CDR2 as FNYEAQ (reference sequence).